This T cell receptor (beta chain) derives from a study of shared clonotypes between healthy human individuals. Across the whole study: In total, the donors were two women and a few men aged 18 to 49.

Findings of the study overall: The low donor count limited represented genetic and exposure-history diversity. Clonotype sharing across donors was expected to vary with sequencing depth.

An even split of each subset's genomic DNA across several immunoSEQ plates was performed. TCRdb keeps only in-frame clones here, not all; method: immunoSEQ multiplex PCR. The sample contains 550,000 to 700,000 clones, more than 70% of which appear only once. Details on this clone: Antigen specificity is unknown. This may arise from a read error, as a much more abundant clone is one base away. In the same sample, other DNA sequences code for this CDR3.

Trimming removed 0 bases at V and 3 bases at J, with 7 bases between. The CDR3 loop spans 13 amino acids. CDR1 and CDR2 from the germline V gene are SGHRS and YFSETQ. J is TRBJ2-7 and V is TRBV5-1; D perhaps matches TRBD1 (6 bases). The material sequenced was memory CD4+ T cells sorted from blood. The subset is: CD45RA-negative fraction. The receptor was isolated from a woman under 40 in good health. Written as DNA, the CDR3 is TGCGCCAGCAGCTTGGTAGGGGGCTACGAGCAGTACTTC. Protein sequence: CASSLVGGYEQYF.